This entry concerns a single TCR beta chain. Study processing details: Amplified reference gene primers provided the basis for estimating nucleated cell counts. Sequenced by immunoSEQ multiplex PCR; TCRdb stores in-frame clones only, minus some. V and J calls and clone size are those listed in that table; D and trimming were worked out from the DNA. The sample shows under 100,000 clones, roughly 77% of them seen only once. The entry originates in a study of blood T cell repertoires in COVID-19. Whole-study context: The United States, Italy and Spain were the sources of the acute and convalescent COVID-19 samples. T cells, B-cell-depleted T cells, or PBMCs supplied cDNA or gDNA.

V lost 3 bases to trimming and J lost 2 bases, with 5 bases between them. The CDR3 contains 13 residues. Germline assignment: CDR1 LGHDT and CDR2 YNNKEL (reference sequence). The material sequenced was peripheral blood. V usage is TRBV3-1 (or the pseudogene TRBV3-2) and J usage is TRBJ1-5; D remains unclear. The TCR was taken from a human donor in a cohort sampled during active COVID-19. CDR3 sequence reads: CASSQSGNQPQHF. The CDR3 DNA reads TGTGCCAGCAGCCAGAGTGGCAATCAGCCCCAGCATTTT.